These 11 T cell receptor beta chains were all obtained from the same sample, sequenced in a study of regulatory T cells in long-lasting Graves disease. The sample's time point: persistent/refractory GD, antithyroid drugs over 5 years with positive TRAb. Researchers made the TCR library from RNA that was extracted from PBMCs. Arm-PCR with iRepertoire HTBI primers amplified the CDR3 regions for these TCR beta libraries. MiXCR, applied by TCRdb to the multiplex PCR reads, yields one record per CDR3 protein. The repertoire holds some 450,000 distinct CDR3 sequences, about 25% seen once, with roughly a quarter in the top ten. The specimen comprised peripheral blood mononuclear cells (PBMCs), sampled when the disease was refractory, from a patient treated with antithyroid drugs. These TCRs come from a female donor with Graves disease.

This clonotype has just a few counts. The V gene is TRBV5-1, the J gene TRBJ2-7; the match to TRBD2 covers 10 bases. The V segment lost 1 base and the J segment 6 bases; nucleotides outside the gene matches: 7. The germline V gene has CDR1 SGHRS and CDR2 YFSETQ. This CDR3 contains 15 residues. CDR3 nucleotides: TGCGCCAGCAGCTTGCGTGGGACTAGCGCTGTCGAGCAGTACTTC. It encodes CASSLRGTSAVEQYF.

This clonotype came up many times. The rearrangement joins TRBV12-3 or TRBV12-4 to TRBJ2-5; D is unresolved. Trimming shortened V by 2 bases and J by 0 bases, and 4 bases separated the two germline ends. The length of the CDR3 is 13 residues. CDR3 region: CASSLIDQETQYF. CDR3 DNA: TGTGCCAGCAGTTTAATTGACCAAGAGACCCAGTACTTC.

This chain links TRBV19 with TRBJ2-2; D might be TRBD1 (6 bases). The CDR3 extends over 15 amino acids. Trimming pared 1 base from V and 7 bases from J, leaving 13 bases between. The germline V gene encodes CDR1 LNHDA and CDR2 SQIVND (reference sequence). The CDR3 DNA reads TGTGCCAGTAGTATAGGGACAGCGAGAATCGGGGAGCTGTTTTTT. As protein: CASSIGTARIGELFF.

The sample holds a few counts of this clonotype. One base away lies a much larger clone, so this may be a sequencing read error. The J gene is TRBJ2-6, the V gene TRBV6-1; a possible D gene is TRBD1 (6 bases). Germline V CDR1 and CDR2: MNHNS, SASEGT. The CDR3 loop spans 15 amino acids. The CDR3: CASSLTGSGTNVLTF. In nucleotides, the CDR3 is TGTGCCAGCAGTCTAACAGGGTCTGGGACCAACGTCCTGACTTTC.

This clonotype was detected many times. The chain carries TRBV12-3 or TRBV12-4 and TRBJ2-5, with unresolved D. Trimming shortened V by 2 bases and J by 5 bases, and 9 bases separated the two germline ends. CDR3 length equals 13 residues. CDR3 DNA sequence: TGTGCCAGCAGTTTACGGGTTTTGGAGACCCAGTACTTC. This codes for CASSLRVLETQYF.

In its sample, this clonotype was seen a few times. V is TRBV20-1 and J is TRBJ1-1, with a tentative D call TRBD1 (5 bases). The germline V and J ends were trimmed by 1 base and 2 bases, with 20 bases remaining between them. CDR3 length: 17 residues. Per the germline V gene, CDR1 is DFQATT and CDR2 is SNEGSKA (reference sequence). The CDR3 loop reads CSARGVGTILVNTEAFF. CDR3 in DNA: TGCAGTGCTAGAGGGGTAGGGACGATCCTTGTTAACACTGAAGCTTTCTTT.

The chain has TRBV7-9 and TRBJ2-7, with D tentatively TRBD1 (5 bases). Trimming stripped 3 bases from V and 7 bases from J, with 16 bases between. The germline CDR1 and CDR2 sequences are SEHNR and FQNEAQ (reference sequence). There are 14 residues in the CDR3. CDR3 nucleotide sequence: TGTGCCAGCAGCTTCCCGGCAGGGCGAGGTGAGCAGTACTTC. This sequence encodes CASSFPAGRGEQYF.

This chain uses TRBV7-9 with TRBJ2-3, with a tentative D call TRBD2 (6 bases). The CDR3 spans 14 residues. With 3 bases removed from V and 1 base from J, the gap between germline ends came to 8 bases. CDR1 is SEHNR and CDR2 is FQNEAQ in the germline V gene (reference sequence). CDR3 amino acids: CASSLSSGTDTQYF. The CDR3 DNA sequence: TGTGCCAGCAGCTTGTCTAGCGGCACAGATACGCAGTATTTT.

At least ten counts were recorded for this clonotype. The chain joins TRBV27 to TRBJ2-4; 7 bases agree with TRBD1. The germline V gene encodes CDR1 MNHEY and CDR2 SMNVEV (reference sequence). Trimming at V came to 4 bases and at J to 7 bases, leaving 7 bases not matched to a gene. The CDR3 has 14 residues. CDR3 coding DNA: TGTGCCAGCAGTTCCTCCGGGACAGTTAACATTCAGTACTTC. Protein sequence: CASSSSGTVNIQYF.

There are many counts of this clonotype. V and J are TRBV7-2 and TRBJ2-5; D possibly corresponds to TRBD1 (5 bases). CDR3 length equals 16 residues. CDR1 and CDR2 from the germline V gene are SGHTA and FQGNSA. Between the trimmed V and J ends, which lost 1 base and 5 bases, there was a span of 17 bases. The CDR3 protein is CASSLVGPGRGETQYF. Written as DNA, the CDR3 is TGTGCCAGCAGCTTAGTGGGGCCAGGGCGTGGGGAGACCCAGTACTTC.

The chain combines TRBV6-1 with TRBJ2-7; TRBD1 agrees at 7 bases. CDR1 and CDR2 (germline): MNHNS, SASEGT. The CDR3 is made up of 14 amino acids. V trimming: 8 bases; J trimming: 3 bases; junction bases outside the gene matches: 10. CDR3 amino acids: CASADLGQSYEQYF. The CDR3 DNA reads as TGTGCCAGCGCAGATTTGGGACAGAGCTACGAGCAGTACTTC.